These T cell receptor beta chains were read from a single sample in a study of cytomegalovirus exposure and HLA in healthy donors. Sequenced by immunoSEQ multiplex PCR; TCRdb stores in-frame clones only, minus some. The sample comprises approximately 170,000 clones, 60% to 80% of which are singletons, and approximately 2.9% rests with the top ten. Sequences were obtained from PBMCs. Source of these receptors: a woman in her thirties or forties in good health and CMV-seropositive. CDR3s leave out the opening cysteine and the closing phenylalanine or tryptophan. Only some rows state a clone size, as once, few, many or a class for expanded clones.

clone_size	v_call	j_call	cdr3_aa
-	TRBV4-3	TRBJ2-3	ASSTRLVADTQY
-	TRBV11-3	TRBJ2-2	ASSSLRRRRTGELF
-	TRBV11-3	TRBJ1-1	ASSPGQMNTEAF
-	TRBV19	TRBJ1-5	ASSIDIRVKNQPQH
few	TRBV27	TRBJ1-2	ASSPQGAKGYT
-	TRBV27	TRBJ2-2	ASRTTSGGTGELF
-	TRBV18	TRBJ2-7	ASSTDRGREQY
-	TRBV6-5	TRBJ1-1	ASYQGKGTEAF
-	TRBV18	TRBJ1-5	ASSPTSAGSQPQH
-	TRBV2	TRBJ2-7	ASSESRYEQY
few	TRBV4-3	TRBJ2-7	ASSPTSGSSYEQY
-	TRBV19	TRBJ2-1	ASSIRTGGSYYNEQF
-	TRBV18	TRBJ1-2	ASSPGTGGDYGYT
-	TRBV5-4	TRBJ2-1	ASSLDRDNEQF
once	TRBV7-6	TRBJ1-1	ASSVSVNTEAF
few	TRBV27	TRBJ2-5	ASRRTSGGARETQY
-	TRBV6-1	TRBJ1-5	ASRQDIGNQPQH
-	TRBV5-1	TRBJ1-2	ASSFTDRAGGYT
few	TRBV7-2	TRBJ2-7	ASSLTSREQY
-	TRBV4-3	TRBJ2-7	ASSLARGLAGGFPYEQY
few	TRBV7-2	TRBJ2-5	ASSFQAGIGETQY
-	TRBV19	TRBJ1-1	ASSPTVMNTEAF
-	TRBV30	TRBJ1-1	AGSRGGVRTEAF
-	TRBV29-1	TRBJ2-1	SVAGLAGSEQF
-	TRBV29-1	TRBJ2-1	SVESDQGNEQF
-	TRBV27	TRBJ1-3	ASSRQGSGGNTIY
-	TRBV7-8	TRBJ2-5	ASSEGRGKETQY
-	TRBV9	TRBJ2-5	ASIIETQY
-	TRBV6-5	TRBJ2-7	ASKSSTYEQY
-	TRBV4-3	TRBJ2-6	ASSQDPSGSGANVLT
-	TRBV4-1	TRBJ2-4	ASSLGGLAGAKNIQY
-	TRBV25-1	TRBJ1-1	ASSDSVYTEAF
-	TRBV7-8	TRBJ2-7	ASSPGLAGAKIYEQY
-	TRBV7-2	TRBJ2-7	ASSFGLAGGNEQY
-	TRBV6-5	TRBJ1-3	ASRDSSSGNTIY
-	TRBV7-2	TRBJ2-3	ASRSGLAGAGTQY
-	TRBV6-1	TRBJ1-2	ASSDGTGLRGYT
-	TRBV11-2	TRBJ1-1	ASSLAEGLGDTEAF
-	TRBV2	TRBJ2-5	ASERTGQETQY
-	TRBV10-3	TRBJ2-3	AISEVSVVSTDTQY
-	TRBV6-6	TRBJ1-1	ASSPPTGPGTEAF
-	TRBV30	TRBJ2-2	AWRLAANTGELF
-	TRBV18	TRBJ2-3	ASSATSGNTDTQY
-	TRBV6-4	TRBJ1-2	ASRGQGAAGGYT
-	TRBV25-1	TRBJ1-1	ASNPSGTPISMNTEAF
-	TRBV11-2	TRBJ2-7	ASSPGLAGFSYEQY
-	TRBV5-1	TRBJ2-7	ASRTEPSTPPEQY
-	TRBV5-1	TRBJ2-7	ASSSGTGSSYEQY
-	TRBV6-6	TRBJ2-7	ASTDQRRSYEQY
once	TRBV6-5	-	ASRAGGPYEQY
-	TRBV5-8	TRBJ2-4	ASSIRLAGEAKNIQY
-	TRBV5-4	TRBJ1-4	ASSSRGTNEKLF
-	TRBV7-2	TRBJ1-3	ASSSGTGASSGNTIY
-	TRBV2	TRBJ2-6	ASEHEGGNVLT
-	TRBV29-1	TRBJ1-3	SVGGGASGGNTIY
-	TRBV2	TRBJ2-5	ASLGAETQY
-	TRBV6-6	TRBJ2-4	ASSSNRGDIQY
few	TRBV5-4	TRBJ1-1	ASSLAAFEAKAF
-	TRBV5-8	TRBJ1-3	ASSLGTHSSYSGNTIY
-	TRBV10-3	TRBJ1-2	AISETGGNYGYT